These 21 T cell receptor beta chains share one sample of origin, sequenced in a study of blood T cells in healthy people across ages. A J-beta primer mix and a sample-barcoded 5' primer were used in a second PCR of roughly 6 to 12 cycles. TCRdb ran MiXCR on the 5' RACE reads and lists one entry per CDR3 protein. The sample lists approximately 350,000 distinct CDR3 sequences, approximately 52% occurring once. Sequencing was done on a sample of blood. Receptors were obtained from a man between 60 and 70 years old in good health.

This rearrangement joins TRBV12-3 or TRBV12-4 to TRBJ1-2, with D possibly TRBD1 on 5 matching bases. The V and J ends lost 3 bases and 9 bases respectively, with 11 bases between them. The CDR3 totals 12 residues. Written as DNA, the CDR3 is TGTGCCAGCAGTTTGGGGCCCGTGCGCTACACCTTC. Translating gives CASSLGPVRYTF.

The rearrangement links TRBV20-1 to TRBJ2-1, with 7 positions matching TRBD2. Trimming removed 1 base from V and 9 bases from J; junction bases left unmatched: 15. The CDR3 has 16 residues. Germline lookup yields CDR1 DFQATT and CDR2 SNEGSKA (reference sequence). CDR3 in amino acids: CSARAPGEGRYCEQFF. DNA for the CDR3: TGCAGTGCTAGAGCCCCCGGGGAGGGGCGGTATTGTGAGCAGTTCTTC.

The chain has TRBV20-1 and TRBJ2-7; D is perhaps TRBD1 (6 bases). The V and J ends lost 3 bases and 0 bases respectively, with 9 bases between them. The CDR3 contains 13 residues. Looked up from germline, CDR1 is DFQATT and CDR2 is SNEGSKA (reference sequence). For the CDR3, the DNA is TGCAGTGCTAGGACAGGATTCTCCTACGAGCAGTACTTC. Protein sequence: CSARTGFSYEQYF.

The gene calls are TRBV4-2 and TRBJ2-1; TRBD2 is a possible D gene (6 bases). Deletions cut 0 bases from V and 4 bases from J, with 16 bases between. Germline values: CDR1 LGHNA, CDR2 YNFKEQ. CDR3 length equals 17 residues. The CDR3 protein is CASSQDGSGLLYNEQFF. Here the CDR3 DNA reads TGTGCCAGCAGCCAAGACGGTAGCGGACTACTTTACAATGAGCAGTTCTTC.

This clonotype occurred many times. The rearrangement uses TRBV6-5 and TRBJ1-6; D unresolved. The V gene lost 6 bases and the J gene lost 5 bases, with 5 bases spanning the gap. Germline-derived CDR1 and CDR2 are MNHEY and SVGAGI. The CDR3 runs 12 residues. The CDR3 here is CASRGDNSPLHF. The CDR3, as DNA: TGTGCCAGCAGGGGTGATAATTCACCCCTCCACTTT.

This rearrangement joins TRBV7-2 to TRBJ2-7, with D uncertain. The CDR3 loop spans 13 amino acids. In germline, CDR1 is SGHTA, CDR2 FQGNSA. Trimming took 8 bases from V and 3 from J, leaving 14 bases between them. CDR3 sequence (DNA): TGTGCCAGCGGCCAGCGAGTAGGCTACGAGCAGTACTTC. It specifies CASGQRVGYEQYF.

V usage is TRBV20-1 and J usage is TRBJ1-2; D unclear. This CDR3 has 12 amino acids. Germline assignment: CDR1 DFQATT and CDR2 SNEGSKA (reference sequence). Trimming shortened V by 3 bases and J by 3 bases, and 8 bases separated the two germline ends. CDR3 coding DNA: TGCAGTGCTAGTTCGGCAGACTATGGCTACACCTTC. Its translation: CSASSADYGYTF.

This chain uses TRBV4-1 with TRBJ2-7; TRBD2 aligns across 8 bases. The end of the DNA aligns better with TRBJ2-5, so the J call may be wrong. The CDR3 totals 16 residues. The germline CDR1 and CDR2 sequences are MGHRA and YSYEKL. The CDR3 DNA reads TGCGCCAGCAGCCTACCCCCGGGACTAGACAAAGAGACCCAGTACTTC. Amino acids: CASSLPPGLDKETQYF.

V and J are TRBV15 and TRBJ2-7; perhaps TRBD2 as D (5 bases). The V end lost 0 bases, the J end lost 2 bases, and 11 bases lay between the germline ends. The CDR3 loop spans 15 amino acids. Per germline, CDR1 LNHNV and CDR2 YYDKDF (reference sequence). The CDR3, as DNA: TGTGCCACCAGCAGAGAGCAGGTCGGGGCCTACGAGCAGTACTTC. Translating gives CATSREQVGAYEQYF. Complete variable domain (other parts from reference TRBV15 and TRBJ2-7): DAMVIQNPRYQVTQFGKPVTLSCSQTLNHNVMYWYQQKSSQAPKLLFHYYDKDFNNEADTPDNFQSRRPNTSFCFLDIRSPGLGDTAMYLCATSREQVGAYEQYFGPGTRLTVT.

The chain links TRBV11-1 to TRBJ1-1; D not certain. This CDR3 spans 14 amino acids. From germline, CDR1 is SGHAT and CDR2 FQDESV (reference sequence). The V end was cut by 2 bases, the J end by 7 bases, with 14 bases between. CDR3 sequence reads: CASSLPGRAREAFF. Written as DNA, the CDR3 is TGTGCCAGCAGCTTACCCGGCCGCGCCCGTGAAGCTTTCTTT. Looking up the rest from reference TRBV11-1 and TRBJ1-1 gives the full variable domain: EAEVAQSPRYKITEKSQAVAFWCDPISGHATLYWYRQILGQGPELLVQFQDESVVDDSQLPKDRFSAERLKGVDSTLKIQPAELGDSAMYLCASSLPGRAREAFFGQGTRLTVV.

The chain links TRBV13 to TRBJ1-6, with D tentatively TRBD1 (5 bases). The CDR3 totals 15 residues. Germline lookup yields CDR1 PRHDT and CDR2 FYEKMQ (reference sequence). V lost 2 bases and J 8 bases, leaving 13 bases between the germline ends. The CDR3 DNA reads as TGTGCCAGCAGCTTACTCTCGGGGGGGGATTCACCCCTCCACTTT. Its translation: CASSLLSGGDSPLHF.

The genes are TRBV7-2 and TRBJ2-5; 8 bases are shared with TRBD2. The CDR3 is made up of 16 amino acids. Unmatched junction bases numbered 11, after V lost 4 bases and J lost 4 bases. Looked up from germline, CDR1 is SGHTA and CDR2 is FQGNSA. The CDR3 DNA follows: TGTGCCAGCAGCTATCGCTTAGCGGGATGGGGAGAGACCCAGTACTTC. It specifies CASSYRLAGWGETQYF.

Only a few counts were recorded for this clonotype. This chain connects TRBV20-1 to TRBJ2-1, with TRBD2 as a possible D gene (6 bases). The CDR3 contains 14 residues. In germline, CDR1 is DFQATT, CDR2 SNEGSKA (reference sequence). The germline V and J ends were trimmed by 3 bases and 0 bases, with 9 bases remaining between them. The DNA for the CDR3 is TGCAGTGCTAGCCGGGAGAGCTCCTACAATGAGCAGTTCTTC. This sequence encodes CSASRESSYNEQFF.

V and J are TRBV6-5 and TRBJ2-1; the match to TRBD2 covers 10 bases. V gave up 0 bases and J gave up 8 bases; unmatched junction bases: 7. The CDR3 extends over 16 amino acids. Looked up from germline, CDR1 is MNHEY and CDR2 is SVGAGI. CDR3 protein: CASSYSSASGSDEQFF. In nucleotides, the CDR3 is TGTGCCAGCAGTTACTCCTCCGCTAGCGGGAGCGATGAGCAGTTCTTC.

This clonotype was seen at least ten times. The V call is TRBV3-1, the J call TRBJ2-5, with no clear D. Germline-derived CDR1 and CDR2 are LGHDT and YNNKEL (reference sequence). This CDR3 comprises 13 residues. Between the trimmed V and J ends, which lost 4 bases and 6 bases, there was a span of 12 bases. CDR3 in amino acids: CASSPQSAQTQYF. CDR3 nucleotide sequence: TGTGCCAGCAGCCCACAGTCAGCCCAGACCCAGTACTTC.

This clonotype was counted a few times. The V and J genes are TRBV7-9 and TRBJ2-7; 9 bases agree with TRBD2. Germline CDR1 and CDR2: SEHNR and FQNEAQ (reference sequence). The length of the CDR3 is 17 residues. Losses at the gene ends were 7 bases for V and 7 bases for J; bases not matched to a gene: 20. This CDR3 reads CASTPRVPSGTYNEQYF. In DNA form, the CDR3 reads TGTGCCAGCACCCCCCGCGTGCCTAGCGGGACCTACAATGAGCAGTACTTC.

There are a few counts of this clonotype. V and J are TRBV5-5 and TRBJ1-2; 11 bases align to TRBD1. Germline V gene data show CDR1 as SGHKS and CDR2 as YYEKEE (reference sequence). The CDR3 consists of 15 residues. V lost 4 bases, J lost 2 bases, and 4 bases stayed unmatched. The CDR3 DNA sequence: TGTGCCAGCAGCGTTGGGACAGGGGGGAACTATGGCTACACCTTC. Translation gives CASSVGTGGNYGYTF.

This clonotype appeared a single time. V and J are TRBV4-3 and TRBJ2-1; 8 bases are a match to TRBD2. The germline CDR1 and CDR2 sequences are LGHNA and YSLEER. The CDR3 has 15 residues. J lost 9 bases, V lost 3 bases, and 10 bases had no gene match. DNA of the CDR3: TGCGCCAGCAGCCAGGGAGCGGGAGCCCTTCCTGAGCAGTTCTTC. This gives the protein CASSQGAGALPEQFF.

This clonotype was recorded at least ten times. V and J are TRBV7-9 and TRBJ2-7, with TRBD1 matching over 8 bases. Germline CDR1 SEHNR, CDR2 FQNEAQ (reference sequence). The CDR3 extends over 18 amino acids. V shed 3 bases and J 5 bases; nucleotides not matched to a gene: 18. CDR3 bases: TGTGCCAGCAGCTTTTGGGCAGGGGGCGTGGGGGGCAGGAACGAGCAGTACTTC. Translation: CASSFWAGGVGGRNEQYF.

V is TRBV7-3 and J is TRBJ2-1, with TRBD2 matching 12 bases. Germline values: CDR1 SGHTA, CDR2 FQGTGA. The CDR3 has 15 residues. Trimming at V came to 5 bases and at J to 9 bases, leaving 8 bases not matched to a gene. This chain's CDR3 is CASSSRLAGDSEQFF. The DNA of the CDR3 is TGTGCCAGCAGCAGTAGACTAGCGGGAGATAGTGAGCAGTTCTTC.

V usage is TRBV7-2 and J usage is TRBJ2-1, with 7 nucleotides matching TRBD2. This CDR3 contains 17 residues. Germline V gene sequence: CDR1 SGHTA, CDR2 FQGNSA. J lost 1 base, V lost 5 bases, and 11 bases had no gene match. This CDR3 is CASSPQLATRSYNEQFF. DNA for the CDR3: TGTGCCAGCAGCCCGCAACTAGCGACCCGGTCCTACAATGAGCAGTTCTTC.